What follows is one T cell receptor beta chain and its context. Its specificity is not known. The V end lost 6 bases, the J end lost 2 bases, and 11 bases lay between the germline ends. Germline values: CDR1 DFQATT, CDR2 SNEGSKA (reference sequence). This CDR3 has 12 amino acids. For TCR beta, libraries came from iRepertoire HTBI primers and Arm-PCR of CDR3 regions. Each CDR3 protein gets one entry after TCRdb re-called the multiplex PCR reads with MiXCR. The profile shows 500,000 or so distinct CDR3 sequences, around 15% of them singletons. Indicated time point: newly diagnosed GD, antithyroid drugs for less than 3 months. RNA isolated from PBMCs was used to make the TCR library. Guidelines of the American Thyroid Association were used to diagnose Graves' disease. The sample belongs to a study of regulatory T cells in long-lasting Graves disease. Findings and caveats of the study: Accuracy may have suffered from the small sample size.

The same data also went into a second study, on T cells in Graves' hyperthyroidism and ophthalmopathy. This second study notes: During a first-round RT-PCR of the TCR CDR3, the HTBI primer set was used.

The TCR was taken from a man aged 40-50 years with Graves disease. Sequencing was performed on peripheral blood mononuclear cells (PBMCs), taken at new diagnosis, from a patient treated with antithyroid drugs. The chain is built from TRBV20-1 and TRBJ2-7; D call uncertain. CDR3 residues: CSALPDPYEQYF. The DNA for the CDR3 is TGCAGTGCACTCCCAGACCCCTACGAGCAGTACTTC.